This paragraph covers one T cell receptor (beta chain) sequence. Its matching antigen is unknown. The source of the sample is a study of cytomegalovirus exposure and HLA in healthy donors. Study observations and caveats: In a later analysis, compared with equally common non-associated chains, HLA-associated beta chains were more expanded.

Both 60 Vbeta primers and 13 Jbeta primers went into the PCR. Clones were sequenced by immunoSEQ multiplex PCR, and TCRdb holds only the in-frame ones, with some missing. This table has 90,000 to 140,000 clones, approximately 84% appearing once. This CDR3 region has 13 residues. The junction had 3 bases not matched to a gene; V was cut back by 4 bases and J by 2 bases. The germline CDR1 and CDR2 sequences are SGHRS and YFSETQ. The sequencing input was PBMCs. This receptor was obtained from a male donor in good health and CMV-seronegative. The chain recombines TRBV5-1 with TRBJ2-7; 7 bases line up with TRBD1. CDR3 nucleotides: TGCGCCAGCAGCAGGGACAGCACCTACGAGCAGTACTTC. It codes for CASSRDSTYEQYF.